This TCR beta chain appears in the sequencing data of a study of blood T cell repertoires in COVID-19. Whole-study context: Acute and convalescent COVID-19 specimens originated in the United States, Italy and Spain. Sources were T cells, B-cell-depleted T cells, or PBMCs; the material itself was cDNA or gDNA.

Method: immunoSEQ multiplex PCR; TCRdb's copy keeps in-frame clones and lacks some. The table has fewer than 300,000 clones, more than 65% seen once. The ends were cut back, 5 bases at V and 1 base at J, with 8 bases in the middle. The CDR3 sequence is 13 residues long. The chain uses TRBV12-3 or TRBV12-4 and TRBJ1-1; no clear D. The clonotype comes from a woman aged 18-29 years with acute or convalescent COVID-19. Material: peripheral blood. The CDR3 DNA sequence: TGTGCCAGCAGTGCCTCAGGGAACACTGAAGCTTTCTTT. Protein product: CASSASGNTEAFF.